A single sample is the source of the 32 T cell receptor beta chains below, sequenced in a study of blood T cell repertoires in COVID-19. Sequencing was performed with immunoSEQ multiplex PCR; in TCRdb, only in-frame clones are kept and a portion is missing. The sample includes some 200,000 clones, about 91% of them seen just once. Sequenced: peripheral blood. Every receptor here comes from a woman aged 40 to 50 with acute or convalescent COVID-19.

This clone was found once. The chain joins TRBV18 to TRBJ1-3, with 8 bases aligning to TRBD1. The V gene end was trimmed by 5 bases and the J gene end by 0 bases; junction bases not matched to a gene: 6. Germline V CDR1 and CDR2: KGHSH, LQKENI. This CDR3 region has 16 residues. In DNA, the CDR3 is TGTGCCAGCTCATTGGGACAGGCCCTCTCTGGAAACACCATATATTTT. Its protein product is CASSLGQALSGNTIYF.

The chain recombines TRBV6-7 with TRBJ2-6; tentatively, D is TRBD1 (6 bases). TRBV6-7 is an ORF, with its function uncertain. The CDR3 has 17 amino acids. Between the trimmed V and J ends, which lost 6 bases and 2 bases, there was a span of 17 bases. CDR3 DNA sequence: TGTGCCAGCAGAGAACACCTAAAGGGGGCTGGGGCCAACGTCCTGACTTTC. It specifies CASREHLKGAGANVLTF.

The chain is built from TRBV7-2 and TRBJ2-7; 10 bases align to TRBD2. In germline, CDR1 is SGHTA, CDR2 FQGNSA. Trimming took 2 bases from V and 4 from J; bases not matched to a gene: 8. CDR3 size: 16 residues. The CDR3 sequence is CASSLLSGGTYYEQYV. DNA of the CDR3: TGTGCCAGCAGCTTACTTAGCGGGGGGACGTATTACGAGCAGTACGTC.

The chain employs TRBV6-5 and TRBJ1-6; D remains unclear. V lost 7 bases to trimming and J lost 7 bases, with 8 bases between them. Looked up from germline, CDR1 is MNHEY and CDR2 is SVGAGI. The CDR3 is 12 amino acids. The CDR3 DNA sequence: TGTGCCAGCACCCGAGGGAATTCACCCCTCCACTTT. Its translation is CASTRGNSPLHF.

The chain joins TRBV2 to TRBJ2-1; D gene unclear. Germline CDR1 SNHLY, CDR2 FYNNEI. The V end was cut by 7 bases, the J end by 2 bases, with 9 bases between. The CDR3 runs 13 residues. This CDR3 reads CASNNQTYNEQFF. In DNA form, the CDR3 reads TGTGCCAGCAATAATCAGACCTACAATGAGCAGTTCTTC.

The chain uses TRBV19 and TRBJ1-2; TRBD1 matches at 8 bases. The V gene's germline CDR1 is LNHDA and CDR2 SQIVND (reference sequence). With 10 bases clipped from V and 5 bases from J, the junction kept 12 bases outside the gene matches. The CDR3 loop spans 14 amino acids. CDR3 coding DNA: TGTGCCACTTGGACAGGGACAGGAGGATATGGCTACACCTTC. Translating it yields CATWTGTGGYGYTF. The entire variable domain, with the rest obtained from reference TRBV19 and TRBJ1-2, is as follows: DGGITQSPKYLFRKEGQNVTLSCEQNLNHDAMYWYRQDPGQGLRLIYYSQIVNDFQKGDIAEGYSVSREKKESFPLTVTSAQKNPTAFYLCATWTGTGGYGYTFGSGTRLTVV.

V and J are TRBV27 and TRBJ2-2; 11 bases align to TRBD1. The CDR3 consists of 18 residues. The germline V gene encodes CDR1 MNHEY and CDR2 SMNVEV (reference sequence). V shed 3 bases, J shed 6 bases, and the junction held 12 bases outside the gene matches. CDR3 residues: CASSFIFRTGGAPGELFF. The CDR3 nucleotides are TGTGCCAGCAGTTTTATTTTTAGGACAGGGGGCGCTCCCGGGGAGCTGTTTTTT.

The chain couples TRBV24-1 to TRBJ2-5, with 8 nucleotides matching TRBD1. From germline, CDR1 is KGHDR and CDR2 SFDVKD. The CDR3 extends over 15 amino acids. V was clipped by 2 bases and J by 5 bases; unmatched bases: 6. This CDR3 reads CATSDSMDREETQYF. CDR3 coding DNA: TGTGCCACCAGTGATTCCATGGACAGGGAGGAGACCCAGTACTTC.

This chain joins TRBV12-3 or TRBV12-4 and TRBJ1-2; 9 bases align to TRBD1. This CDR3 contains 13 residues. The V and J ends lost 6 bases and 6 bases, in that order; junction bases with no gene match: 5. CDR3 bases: TGTGCCAGCAGGCTCACAGGGGGCCATGGCTACACCTTC. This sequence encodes CASRLTGGHGYTF.

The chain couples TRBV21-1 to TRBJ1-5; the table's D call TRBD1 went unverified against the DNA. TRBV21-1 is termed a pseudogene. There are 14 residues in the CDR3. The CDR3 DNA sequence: TGTGCCAGCAGCAAACAGGCCGGCGCGCAGCCCCAGCATTTT. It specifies CASSKQAGAQPQHF.

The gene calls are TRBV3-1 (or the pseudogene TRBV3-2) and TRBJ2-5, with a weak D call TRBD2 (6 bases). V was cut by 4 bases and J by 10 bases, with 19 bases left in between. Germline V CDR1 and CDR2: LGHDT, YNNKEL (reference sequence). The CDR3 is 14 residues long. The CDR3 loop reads CASSPRGTAEGQYF. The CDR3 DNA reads TGTGCCAGCAGCCCTCGGGGGACCGCGGAGGGCCAGTACTTC.

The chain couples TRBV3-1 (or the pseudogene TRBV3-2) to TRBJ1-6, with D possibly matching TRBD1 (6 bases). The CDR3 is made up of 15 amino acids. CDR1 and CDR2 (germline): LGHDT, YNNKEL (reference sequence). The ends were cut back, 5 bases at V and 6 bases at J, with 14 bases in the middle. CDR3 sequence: CASSATGLGNSPLHF. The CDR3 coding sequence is TGTGCCAGCAGCGCTACAGGGTTGGGTAATTCACCCCTCCACTTT.

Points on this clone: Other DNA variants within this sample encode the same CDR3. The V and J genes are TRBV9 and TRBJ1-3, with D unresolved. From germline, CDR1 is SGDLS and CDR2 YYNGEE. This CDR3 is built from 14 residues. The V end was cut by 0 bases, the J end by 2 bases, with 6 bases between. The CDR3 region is CASSVASTGNTIYF. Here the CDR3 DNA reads TGTGCCAGCAGCGTAGCCAGTACTGGAAACACCATATATTTT. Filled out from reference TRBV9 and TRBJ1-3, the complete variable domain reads DSGVTQTPKHLITATGQRVTLRCSPRSGDLSVYWYQQSLDQGLQFLIQYYNGEERAKGNILERFSAQQFPDLHSELNLSSLELGDSALYFCASSVASTGNTIYFGEGSWLTVV.

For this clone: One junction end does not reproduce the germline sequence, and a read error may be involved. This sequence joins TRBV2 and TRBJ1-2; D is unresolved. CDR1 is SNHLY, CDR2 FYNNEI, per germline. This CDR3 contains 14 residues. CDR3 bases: TGTGCCAGCAGATTGGGTTTTGGAGACTCTATTATGGCCTTC. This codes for CASRLGFGDSIMAF.

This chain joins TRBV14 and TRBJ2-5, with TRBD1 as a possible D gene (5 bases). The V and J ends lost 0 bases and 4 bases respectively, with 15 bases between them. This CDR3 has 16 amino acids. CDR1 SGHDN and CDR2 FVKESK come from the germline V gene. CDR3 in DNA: TGTGCCAGCAGCCAAGATCTCGCAGGGTATCCAGAGACCCAGTACTTC. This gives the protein CASSQDLAGYPETQYF. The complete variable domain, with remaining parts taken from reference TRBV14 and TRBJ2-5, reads EAGVTQFPSHSVIEKGQTVTLRCDPISGHDNLYWYRRVMGKEIKFLLHFVKESKQDESGMPNNRFLAERTGGTYSTLKVQPAELEDSGVYFCASSQDLAGYPETQYFGPGTRLLVL.

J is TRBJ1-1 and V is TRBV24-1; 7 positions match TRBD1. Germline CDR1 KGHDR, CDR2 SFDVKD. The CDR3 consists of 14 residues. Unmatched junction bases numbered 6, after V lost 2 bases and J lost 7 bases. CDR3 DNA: TGTGCCACCAGTGATTCTACAGGGGTGGGTGAAGCTTTCTTT. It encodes CATSDSTGVGEAFF.

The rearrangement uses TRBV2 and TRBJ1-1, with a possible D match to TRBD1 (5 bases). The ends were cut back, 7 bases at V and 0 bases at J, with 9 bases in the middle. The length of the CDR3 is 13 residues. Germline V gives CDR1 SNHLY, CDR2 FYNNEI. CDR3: CASKDTMNTEAFF. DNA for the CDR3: TGTGCCAGCAAGGACACAATGAACACTGAAGCTTTCTTT.

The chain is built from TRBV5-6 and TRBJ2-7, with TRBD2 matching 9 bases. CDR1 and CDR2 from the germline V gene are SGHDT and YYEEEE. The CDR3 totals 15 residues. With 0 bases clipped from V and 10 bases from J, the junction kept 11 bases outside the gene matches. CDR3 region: CASSLEAGGSFFQYV. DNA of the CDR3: TGTGCCAGCAGCTTGGAAGCGGGGGGCTCCTTTTTCCAGTACGTC.

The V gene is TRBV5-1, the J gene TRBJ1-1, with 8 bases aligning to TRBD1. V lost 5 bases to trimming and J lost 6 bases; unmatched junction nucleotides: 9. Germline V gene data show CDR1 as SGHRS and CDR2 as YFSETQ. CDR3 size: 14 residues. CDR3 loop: CASRLDRGKAEAFF. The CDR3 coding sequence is TGCGCCAGCAGGCTCGACAGGGGTAAGGCTGAAGCTTTCTTT.

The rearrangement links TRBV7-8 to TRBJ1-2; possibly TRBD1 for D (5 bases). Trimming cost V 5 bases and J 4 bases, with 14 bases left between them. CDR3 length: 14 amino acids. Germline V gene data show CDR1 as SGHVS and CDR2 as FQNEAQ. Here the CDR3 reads CASSPGLLGYGYTF. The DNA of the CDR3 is TGTGCCAGCAGCCCAGGGCTTCTAGGCTATGGCTACACCTTC. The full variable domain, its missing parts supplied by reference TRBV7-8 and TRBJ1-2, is GAGVSQSPRYKVAKRGQDVALRCDPISGHVSLFWYQQALGQGPEFLTYFQNEAQLDKSGLPSDRFFAERPEGSVSTLKIQRTQQEDSAVYLCASSPGLLGYGYTFGSGTRLTVV.

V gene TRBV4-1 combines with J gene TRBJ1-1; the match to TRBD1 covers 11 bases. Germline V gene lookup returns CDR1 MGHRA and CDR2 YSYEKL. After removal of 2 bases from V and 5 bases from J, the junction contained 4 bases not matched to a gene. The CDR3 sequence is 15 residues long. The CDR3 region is CASSQRTGGYTEAFF. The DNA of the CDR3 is TGCGCCAGCAGCCAACGGACAGGGGGCTATACTGAAGCTTTCTTT.

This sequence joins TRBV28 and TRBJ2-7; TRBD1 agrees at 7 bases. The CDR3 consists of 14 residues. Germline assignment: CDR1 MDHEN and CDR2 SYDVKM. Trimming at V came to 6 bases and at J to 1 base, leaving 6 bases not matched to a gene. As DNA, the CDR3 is TGTGCCAGCAGGGGAACGACAGGGTCCTACGAGCAGTACGTC. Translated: CASRGTTGSYEQYV.

CDR3 in amino acids: CASSQERQGSTNEKLFF. The CDR3 bases are TGCGCCAGCAGCCAAGAAAGGCAGGGGTCAACTAATGAAAAACTGTTTTTT. This chain connects TRBV4-1 to TRBJ1-4, with D possibly being TRBD1 (6 bases). V lost 0 bases, J lost 0 bases, and 11 bases lay in between. The CDR3 runs to 17 residues. Looked up from germline, CDR1 is MGHRA and CDR2 is YSYEKL.

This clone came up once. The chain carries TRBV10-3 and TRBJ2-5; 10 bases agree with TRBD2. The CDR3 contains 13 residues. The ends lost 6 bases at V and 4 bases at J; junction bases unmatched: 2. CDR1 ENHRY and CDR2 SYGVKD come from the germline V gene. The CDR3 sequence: CAISTSGVETQYF. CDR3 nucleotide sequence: TGTGCCATCAGCACTAGCGGGGTAGAGACCCAGTACTTC.

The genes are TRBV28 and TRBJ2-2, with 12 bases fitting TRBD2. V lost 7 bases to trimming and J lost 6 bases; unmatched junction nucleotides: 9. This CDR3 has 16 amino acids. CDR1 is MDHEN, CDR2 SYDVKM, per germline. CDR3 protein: CASIGASGGAPGELFF. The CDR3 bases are TGTGCCAGCATAGGGGCTAGCGGGGGGGCCCCCGGGGAGCTGTTTTTT.

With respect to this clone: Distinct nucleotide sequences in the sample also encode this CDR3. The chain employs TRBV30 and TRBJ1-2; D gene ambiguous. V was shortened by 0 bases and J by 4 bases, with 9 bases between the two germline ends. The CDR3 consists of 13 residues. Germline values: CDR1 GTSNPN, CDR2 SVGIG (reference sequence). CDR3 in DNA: TGTGCCTGGAGTGTACAAGGCGGCTATGGCTACACCTTC. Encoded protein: CAWSVQGGYGYTF.

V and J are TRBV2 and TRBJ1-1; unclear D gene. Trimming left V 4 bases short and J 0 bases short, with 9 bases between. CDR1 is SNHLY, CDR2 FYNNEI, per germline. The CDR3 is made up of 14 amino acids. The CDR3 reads CASSGRSMNTEAFF. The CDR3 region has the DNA TGTGCCAGCAGTGGTCGGAGCATGAACACTGAAGCTTTCTTT.

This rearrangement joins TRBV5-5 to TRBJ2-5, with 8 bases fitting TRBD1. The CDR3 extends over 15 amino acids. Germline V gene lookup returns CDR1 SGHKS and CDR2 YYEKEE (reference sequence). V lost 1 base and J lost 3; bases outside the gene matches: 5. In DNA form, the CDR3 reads TGTGCCAGCAGCTTGTATGGACAGGGAGAAGAGACCCAGTACTTC. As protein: CASSLYGQGEETQYF. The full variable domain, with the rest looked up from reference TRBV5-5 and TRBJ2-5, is DAGVTQSPTHLIKTRGQQVTLRCSPISGHKSVSWYQQVLGQGPQFIFQYYEKEERGRGNFPDRFSARQFPNYSSELNVNALLLGDSALYLCASSLYGQGEETQYFGPGTRLLVL.

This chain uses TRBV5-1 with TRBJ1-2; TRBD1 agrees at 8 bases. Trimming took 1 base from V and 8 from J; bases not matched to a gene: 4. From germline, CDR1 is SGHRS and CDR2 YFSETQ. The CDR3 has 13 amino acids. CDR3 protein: CASSLSGGWGYTF. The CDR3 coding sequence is TGCGCCAGCAGCTTGTCAGGGGGCTGGGGCTACACCTTC.

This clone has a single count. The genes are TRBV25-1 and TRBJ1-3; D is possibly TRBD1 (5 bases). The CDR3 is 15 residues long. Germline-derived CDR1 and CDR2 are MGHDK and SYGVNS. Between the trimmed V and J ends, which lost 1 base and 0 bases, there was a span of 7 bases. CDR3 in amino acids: CASSESGGSGNTIYF. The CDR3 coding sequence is TGTGCCAGCAGTGAATCGGGGGGCTCTGGAAACACCATATATTTT.

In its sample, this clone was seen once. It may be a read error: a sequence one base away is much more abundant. CDR3 sequence: CASSELAGGQETQYF. The DNA for the CDR3 is TGTGCCAGCAGTGAGCTAGCGGGGGGGCAAGAGACCCAGTACTTC. The V and J genes are TRBV6-4 and TRBJ2-5; 12 bases fit TRBD2. V was clipped by 3 bases and J by 2 bases; unmatched bases: 1. Germline CDR1 and CDR2: MRHNA and SNTAGT. This CDR3 is 15 amino acids long.

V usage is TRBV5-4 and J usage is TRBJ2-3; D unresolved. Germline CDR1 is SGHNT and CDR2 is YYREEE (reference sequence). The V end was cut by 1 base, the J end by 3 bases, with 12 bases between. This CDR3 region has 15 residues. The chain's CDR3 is CASSLRLVATDTQYF. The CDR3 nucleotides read TGTGCCAGCAGCTTGAGGCTAGTCGCTACAGATACGCAGTATTTT.